The clone carrying this T cell receptor (beta chain) was observed a few times. The antigen remains unidentified. This sample stems from a study of early T cells in non-severe SARS-CoV-2 infection. On the study more broadly: RNA in bulk from unsorted whole blood was sequenced, and chains were unpaired. Findings and caveats of the study: Matching results from VDJdb favored anti-spike CD8 responses, leaving private and CD4 specificities undetected.

Per germline, CDR1 SGHDN and CDR2 FVKESK. V shed 4 bases and J shed 2 bases, with 9 bases lying between them. This CDR3 has 13 amino acids. In the library, individual cDNA molecules carried attached unique molecular identifiers. From the 5' RACE reads, TCRdb called clonotypes with MiXCR, one entry per CDR3 protein. The sample records roughly 51,000 distinct CDR3 sequences, about 8% being singletons. The sequence derives from an adult who was a healthcare worker with PCR-confirmed SARS-CoV-2 infection or an uninfected control (not recorded which). The J gene is TRBJ2-7, the V gene TRBV14; no clear D gene. The source was whole blood, collected at baseline. The CDR3 reads CASSPIEPYEQYF. CDR3 sequence (DNA): TGTGCCAGCAGCCCGATCGAGCCCTACGAGCAGTACTTC. Using reference TRBV14 and TRBJ2-7 for the parts outside the CDR3, the full variable domain is EAGVTQFPSHSVIEKGQTVTLRCDPISGHDNLYWYRRVMGKEIKFLLHFVKESKQDESGMPNNRFLAERTGGTYSTLKVQPAELEDSGVYFCASSPIEPYEQYFGPGTRLTVT.